This T cell receptor (beta chain) is from a study of a mutant IDH1 vaccine in newly diagnosed glioma. Whole-study context: Patients' prior therapy spanned radiotherapy, temozolomide, or both; most underwent both.

Only in-frame clones appear in the TCRdb table, and some are missing; sequencing was by immunoSEQ multiplex PCR. The data contain almost 85,000 clones, 75% to 85% of them singletons. This sample's time point: week 23, last vaccination. Topical imiquimod was applied with each vaccine dose, which held 300 ug of mutant IDH1 20-mer peptide. Regarding this clone: Its antigen is unidentified.

This CDR3 is 13 amino acids long. V lost 3 bases to trimming and J lost 4 bases, with 10 bases between them. CDR1 is SGHRS and CDR2 is YFSETQ in the germline V gene. This sequence was found in a man aged 25 to 40 with glioma. Some clones in this sample may be carry-over from other donors' samples. This rearrangement joins TRBV5-1 to TRBJ1-1; possible D gene TRBD1, 6 bases. Here the sequenced sample was PBMCs, taken from a glioma patient whose treatment included an IDH1 peptide vaccine. For the CDR3, the DNA is TGCGCCAGCAGCTGGACAGACTCCACTGAAGCTTTCTTT. Protein sequence: CASSWTDSTEAFF.